A selection of T cell receptor beta chains follows, all from one sample in a study of cytomegalovirus exposure and HLA in healthy donors. The protocol was immunoSEQ multiplex PCR, while the TCRdb copy is restricted to in-frame clones and leaves out a portion. This sample has 150,000 or so clones; about three quarters occur once, and the top ten carry around 2.4%. Specimen: PBMCs. The receptors were gathered from a female donor in good health and CMV-seronegative. CDR3s include the opening cysteine and the closing phenylalanine or tryptophan. The order of the fields is CDR3 length, clone size, D gene, V gene, J gene, CDR3 DNA, CDR3 protein. A D gene is named only where the DNA matches it firmly. Part of the rows lack a size; the others show once, few, many or a class for expanded clones.

17	.	.	TRBV7-9	TRBJ2-3	TGTGCCAGCAGCCCCGGGTGGTACGAGGATGGCACAGATACGCAGTATTTT	CASSPGWYEDGTDTQYF
14	.	TRBD1	TRBV30	TRBJ1-2	TGTGCCAGACAGGGGGAAGGAGGGGGATATGGCTACACCTTC	CARQGEGGGYGYTF
13	.	.	TRBV4-3	TRBJ2-7	TGCGCCAGCAGCCAAGATGCGGGGGCCGAGCAGTACTTC	CASSQDAGAEQYF
13	.	.	TRBV19	TRBJ2-3	TGTGCCAGTAGTCACTCCCTTCGAGATACGCAGTATTTT	CASSHSLRDTQYF
15	many	.	TRBV6-1	TRBJ1-4	TGTGCCAGCAGTACCCAGGACGGGAACAATGAAAAACTGTTTTTT	CASSTQDGNNEKLFF
16	.	.	TRBV7-2	TRBJ2-5	TGTGCCAGCAGCTTAGCCGCGGGAACTACCCAAGAGACCCAGTACTTC	CASSLAAGTTQETQYF
15	.	.	TRBV5-1	TRBJ2-1	TGCGCCAGCTATGACCCAGGCACCACCTACAATGAGCAGTTCTTC	CASYDPGTTYNEQFF
15	.	.	TRBV5-1	TRBJ2-3	TGCGCCAGCAAATCGGCGCCAGGCATCACAGATACGCAGTATTTT	CASKSAPGITDTQYF
16	.	.	TRBV4-1	TRBJ1-4	TGCGCCAGCAGCCAAGACCGGGCAGGGCAGAATGAAAAACTGTTTTTT	CASSQDRAGQNEKLFF
12	.	TRBD1	TRBV6-1	TRBJ1-4	TGTGCCAGCAGAAACAAGACAGGGTTCAATGTCTTT	CASRNKTGFNVF
15	.	TRBD1	TRBV4-2	TRBJ1-5	TGTGCCAGCAGCCAAGAGGACAGGGACAATCAGCCCCAGCATTTT	CASSQEDRDNQPQHF
15	.	TRBD2	TRBV7-2	TRBJ2-1	TGTGCCAGCAGCTTACTAGCGGGGGGGCCGGATGAGCAGTTCTTC	CASSLLAGGPDEQFF
13	.	.	TRBV6-1	TRBJ2-7	TGTGCCAGCAGTTCAGGGGTCCGCCACGAGCAGTACTTC	CASSSGVRHEQYF
16	.	.	TRBV13	TRBJ2-4	TGTGCCAGCAGCTTAAGTGCTAGTAGCGCCAAAAACATTCAGTACTTC	CASSLSASSAKNIQYF
16	few	.	TRBV10-2	TRBJ1-4	TGCGCCAGCAGTGATGCCAGGGAGGGGACTAATGAAAAACTGTTTTTT	CASSDAREGTNEKLFF
15	few	.	TRBV30	TRBJ1-5	TGTGCCTGGAGTGGCAAAGGACTTTACAATCAGCCCCAGCATTTT	CAWSGKGLYNQPQHF
14	.	.	TRBV16	TRBJ1-2	TGTGCCAGCAGCCAATCCTATCGGTGGTATGGCTACACCTTC	CASSQSYRWYGYTF
17	.	.	TRBV7-2	TRBJ2-1	TGTGCCAGCAGAACTAGCTTCTCGGGTCTCTCCTACAATGAGCAGTTCTTC	CASRTSFSGLSYNEQFF
16	.	.	TRBV7-9	TRBJ2-1	TGTGCCAGCAGCTCGCCGGACATAGTCGCCTACAATGAGCAGTTCTTC	CASSSPDIVAYNEQFF
16	.	.	TRBV15	TRBJ2-6	TGTGCCACCAGCCCCGTGAGCGGGTCTGGGGCCAACGTCCTGACTTTC	CATSPVSGSGANVLTF
16	few	TRBD1	TRBV6-6	TRBJ2-7	TGTGCCAGCAGTTGGGAGCGGGGACAGGGGCGGTGGGAGCAGTACTTC	CASSWERGQGRWEQYF
14	.	TRBD1	TRBV7-2	TRBJ2-5	TGTGCCAGCAGCTCGGGACAGTCTAGAGAGACCCAGTACTTC	CASSSGQSRETQYF
14	.	TRBD1	TRBV5-1	TRBJ1-4	TGCGCCAGCAGCCCGGGACAGCCTAATGAAAAACTGTTTTTT	CASSPGQPNEKLFF
14	.	.	TRBV2	TRBJ1-3	TGTGCCAGCAGTGGGGGGGGTTCGGGAAACACCATATATTTT	CASSGGGSGNTIYF
16	.	TRBD1	TRBV7-9	TRBJ1-3	TGTGCCAGCAGCCAATACACCCGGGACAGTGGAAACACCATATATTTT	CASSQYTRDSGNTIYF
15	.	TRBD1	TRBV30	TRBJ1-1	TGTGCCTGGAGTGGGGAAGCAGGGGGGTACACTGAAGCTTTCTTT	CAWSGEAGGYTEAFF
12	.	.	TRBV19	TRBJ1-4	TGTGCCAGTAGGGGGCTTAATGAAAAACTGTTTTTT	CASRGLNEKLFF
20	.	TRBD2	TRBV5-1	TRBJ2-1	TGCGCCAGCAGCCCCATCGAGGCAGGGGGCGCGTCGTCCGCTAGCGGGAGGGAATTCTTC	CASSPIEAGGASSASGREFF
16	.	.	TRBV28	TRBJ1-6	TGTGCCAGCAGTATTTACAGGAGCTCCTATAATTCACCCCTCCACTTT	CASSIYRSSYNSPLHF
13	few	.	TRBV29-1	TRBJ1-1	TGCAGCGTTAACCGGGACACCTCCACTGAAGCTTTCTTT	CSVNRDTSTEAFF
16	.	TRBD2	TRBV7-3	TRBJ2-1	TGTGCCAGCAGCTTACGCACTAGCGCCTCCTACAATGAGCAGTTCTTC	CASSLRTSASYNEQFF
14	.	.	TRBV6-5	TRBJ2-2	TGTGCCAGCCGGGGAGTATTGAACACCGGGGAGCTGTTTTTT	CASRGVLNTGELFF
14	.	.	TRBV7-2	TRBJ2-5	TGTGCCAGCAGCTTAGCCGGGACAAAAGAGACCCAGTACTTC	CASSLAGTKETQYF
17	.	TRBD2	TRBV10-2	TRBJ2-5	TGCGCCAGCACCCCGGGACTAGCGGGGCCACGCGGTGAGACCCAGTACTTC	CASTPGLAGPRGETQYF
15	.	.	TRBV12-5	TRBJ2-7	TGTGCTAGTGGTTTGGAGGGGCCAGGCTCAGGCGAGCAGTACTTC	CASGLEGPGSGEQYF
10	once	.	TRBV19	TRBJ2-1	TGTGCCAGTATGGGCAATTCGGAATTCTTC	CASMGNSEFF
15	.	TRBD1	TRBV6-1	TRBJ1-1	TGTGCCAGCAGTGAAGTCACAGGGGGGATAGGTGAAGCTTTCTTT	CASSEVTGGIGEAFF
13	.	TRBD1	TRBV30	TRBJ1-4	TGTGCCTCCACGGGACAGGGTGATGAAAAACTGTTTTTT	CASTGQGDEKLFF
17	.	.	TRBV18	TRBJ1-6	TGTGCCAGCTCACCACAGGTTCAGGGGACCACCAATTCACCCCTCCACTTT	CASSPQVQGTTNSPLHF
17	.	TRBD1	TRBV30	TRBJ1-1	TGTGCCTGGAAAACCTGGGTGGCGGGACAGATGAACACTGAAGCTTTCTTT	CAWKTWVAGQMNTEAFF
13	.	.	TRBV7-2	TRBJ1-2	TGTGCCAGCAGCTCCGGGACACTACCTCTTTACACCTTC	CASSSGTLPLYTF
13	.	TRBD2	TRBV2	TRBJ2-7	TGTGCCAGCAAGACTAGCGGAAGCTACGAGCAGTACTTC	CASKTSGSYEQYF
14	few	.	TRBV29-1	TRBJ2-2	TGCAGCGTTGAACGTGGTGGGGGGACCGGGGAGCTGTTTTTT	CSVERGGGTGELFF
13	.	.	TRBV5-8	TRBJ2-7	TGTGCCAGCAGAAGGGACATAGCCTACGAGCAGTACTTC	CASRRDIAYEQYF
15	once	.	TRBV4-1	TRBJ1-2	TGCGCCAGCAGCCGGGGGCCAGGGGTCGACTATGGCTACACCTTC	CASSRGPGVDYGYTF
15	.	.	TRBV7-9	TRBJ2-2	TGTGCCAGCAGCCCCCCGTACGGGGGAGTCAGGGAGCTGTTTTTT	CASSPPYGGVRELFF
15	few	.	TRBV6-5	TRBJ2-7	TGTGCCAGCAGTTACTGGGGGGAGGCCTCCGACGAGCAGTACTTC	CASSYWGEASDEQYF
15	.	.	TRBV6-1	TRBJ2-7	TGTGCCAGCAGTGATGGCGGGACAGCCGCCTACGAGCAGTACTTC	CASSDGGTAAYEQYF
15	.	TRBD1	TRBV18	TRBJ1-3	TGTGCCAGCTCACCACCTCGACAGGGAAGAAACACCATATATTTT	CASSPPRQGRNTIYF
16	.	.	TRBV9	TRBJ1-6	TGTGCCAGCAGCCCCAACCCCGGTGGGGGGTATTCACCCCTCCACTTT	CASSPNPGGGYSPLHF